Listed below are T cell receptor beta chains from one sample, sequenced in a study of shared clonotypes between healthy human individuals. TCRdb's copy holds only in-frame clones and misses some; the assay was immunoSEQ multiplex PCR. The sample includes a few million clones, 90% to 95% of them seen just once. What was sequenced was naive CD4+ T cells sorted from blood. These receptor sequences come from a man aged 18 to 30 in good health. The CDR3 runs from the conserved cysteine through the conserved F or W. A D gene is named only where the DNA matches it firmly. The size of a clone is reported for some rows only, either as once, few or many, or as a class for expanded clones.

d_gene	len	abundance	v_gene	j_gene	CDR3aa	CDR3nt
.	15	.	TRBV5-1	TRBJ1-4	CASSSKGPTNEKLFF	TGCGCCAGCAGCTCGAAAGGGCCAACTAATGAAAAACTGTTTTTT
TRBD2	16	.	TRBV5-4	TRBJ2-5	CASSAGTSGGQETQYF	TGTGCCAGCAGCGCCGGGACTAGCGGGGGGCAAGAGACCCAGTACTTC
.	16	.	TRBV10-3	TRBJ2-7	CAISGSRGKSSYEQYF	TGTGCCATCAGTGGGTCCAGGGGCAAGAGCTCCTACGAGCAGTACTTC
.	16	.	TRBV11-2	TRBJ1-4	CASSLEGTATNEKLFF	TGTGCCAGCAGCTTAGAGGGGACCGCAACTAATGAAAAACTGTTTTTT
TRBD2	15	once	TRBV9	TRBJ2-7	CASSVTSGRTYEQYF	TGTGCCAGCAGCGTCACTAGCGGGCGAACCTACGAGCAGTACTTC
.	12	.	TRBV30	TRBJ2-7	CAWSQGAYEQYF	TGTGCCTGGAGTCAGGGAGCCTACGAGCAGTACTTC
TRBD1	15	.	TRBV4-1	TRBJ2-1	CASSHGQGLYNEQFF	TGCGCCAGCAGCCACGGACAGGGGTTATACAATGAGCAGTTCTTC
.	14	once	TRBV5-6	TRBJ1-1	CASSSGKGNTEAFF	TGTGCCAGCAGCTCCGGTAAGGGGAACACTGAAGCTTTCTTT
TRBD2	17	.	TRBV25-1	TRBJ2-1	CASRSSGGVLSYNEQFF	TGTGCCAGCAGGTCGAGCGGGGGGGTCCTCTCCTACAATGAGCAGTTCTTC
TRBD2	16	.	TRBV5-1	TRBJ2-3	CASSGGLAGYTDTQYF	TGCGCCAGCAGCGGGGGACTAGCGGGTTACACAGATACGCAGTATTTT
.	14	.	TRBV18	TRBJ1-5	CASSPYRGDQPQHF	TGTGCCAGCTCACCATATCGGGGGGATCAGCCCCAGCATTTT
TRBD1	18	.	TRBV5-6	TRBJ1-4	CASSSRTGVGSTNEKLFF	TGTGCCAGCAGCAGCAGGACAGGGGTAGGATCAACTAATGAAAAACTGTTTTTT
.	15	.	TRBV6-1	TRBJ1-2	CASSEQSLGYYGYTF	TGTGCCAGCAGTGAACAAAGCTTGGGGTACTATGGCTACACCTTC
TRBD1	16	.	TRBV30	TRBJ1-2	CAWAPKAGTGAGGYTF	TGTGCCTGGGCCCCAAAAGCCGGGACAGGGGCGGGTGGCTACACCTTC
.	14	.	TRBV7-9	TRBJ2-5	CASSEQGWSETQYF	TGTGCCAGCAGCGAGCAAGGTTGGTCAGAGACCCAGTACTTC
TRBD1	14	few	TRBV29-1	TRBJ1-1	CSVGGDRGNTEAFF	TGCAGCGTTGGCGGGGACAGGGGGAACACTGAAGCTTTCTTT
.	14	.	TRBV6-6	TRBJ2-7	CASSYSLGPYEQYF	TGTGCCAGCAGTTACAGTTTGGGGCCCTACGAGCAGTACTTC
.	10	.	TRBV5-1	TRBJ2-1	CASTGTAPFF	TGCGCCAGCACCGGGACCGCGCCGTTCTTC
.	15	.	TRBV5-1	TRBJ2-6	CASGDGTSGANVLTF	TGCGCCAGCGGGGACGGAACCTCTGGGGCCAACGTCCTGACTTTC
TRBD1	16	.	TRBV5-1	TRBJ1-2	CASSVQTGRSNYGYTF	TGCGCCAGCAGCGTACAGACAGGGCGGTCTAACTATGGCTACACCTTC
TRBD2	16	.	TRBV5-8	TRBJ2-5	CASSLGLAGVVETQYF	TGTGCCAGCAGCTTGGGATTGGCGGGGGTTGTTGAGACCCAGTACTTC
.	14	few	TRBV5-1	TRBJ1-6	CASSFSRGNSPLHF	TGCGCCAGCAGCTTCAGCCGGGGGAATTCACCCCTCCACTTT
TRBD2	15	.	TRBV5-4	TRBJ2-1	CASFLAGSQTHEQFF	TGTGCCAGCTTCCTAGCGGGCTCGCAGACCCATGAGCAGTTCTTC
.	15	.	TRBV7-2	TRBJ2-5	CASSFQPGVSGTQYF	TGTGCCAGCAGCTTTCAGCCAGGGGTATCTGGGACCCAGTACTTC
.	15	.	TRBV5-4	TRBJ2-7	CASSSPGRGRDEQYF	TGTGCCAGCAGCTCCCCGGGCAGGGGCCGGGACGAGCAGTACTTC
.	17	.	TRBV7-9	TRBJ2-7	CASSKNWRDSYLYEQYF	TGTGCCAGCAGCAAAAATTGGCGGGACTCATACCTCTACGAGCAGTACTTC
.	13	once	TRBV5-1	TRBJ1-2	CASSLGAAYGYTF	TGCGCCAGCAGCTTGGGGGCAGCTTATGGCTACACCTTC
TRBD2	18	.	TRBV29-1	TRBJ2-3	CSVERVAGAAIDTDTQYF	TGCAGCGTTGAAAGGGTAGCGGGGGCCGCAATCGACACAGATACGCAGTATTTT
.	16	.	TRBV7-2	TRBJ2-3	CASSLYLGGRTDTQYF	TGTGCCAGCAGCTTATACTTGGGGGGCCGCACAGATACGCAGTATTTT
.	15	.	TRBV2	TRBJ2-1	CASGERVGGYNEQFF	TGTGCCAGTGGGGAGCGGGTGGGGGGATACAATGAGCAGTTCTTC
TRBD2	19	.	TRBV19	TRBJ2-5	CASSRTGTSGGPTEGTQYF	TGTGCCAGTAGTAGAACCGGGACTAGCGGGGGACCCACCGAAGGGACCCAGTACTTC
.	13	.	TRBV5-4	TRBJ1-5	CASDGGWNQPQHF	TGTGCCAGCGACGGGGGCTGGAATCAGCCCCAGCATTTT
.	15	once	TRBV6-1	TRBJ2-7	CASSESGLFSYEQYF	TGTGCCAGCAGTGAATCCGGACTCTTCTCCTACGAGCAGTACTTC
.	15	.	TRBV28	TRBJ1-1	CAAHGVAVINTEAFF	TGTGCCGCCCACGGAGTAGCGGTTATTAACACTGAAGCTTTCTTT
.	14	.	TRBV7-8	TRBJ1-2	CASGFLREHGGYTF	TGTGCCAGCGGATTCCTAAGGGAGCATGGTGGCTACACCTTC
.	13	.	TRBV18	TRBJ2-3	CASSNFGADTQYF	TGTGCCAGCTCAAATTTCGGGGCAGATACGCAGTATTTT
.	15	.	TRBV7-3	TRBJ2-6	CASSSAGGGANVLTF	TGTGCCAGCAGCTCTGCAGGCGGCGGGGCCAACGTCCTGACTTTC
.	15	once	TRBV6-1	TRBJ1-4	CASVRGSETNEKLFF	TGTGCCAGCGTGAGGGGCTCGGAAACTAATGAAAAACTGTTTTTT
.	18	.	TRBV6-4	TRBJ1-1	CASSDSRRTLSVNTEAFF	TGTGCCAGCAGTGACTCGAGGCGGACCCTCTCCGTGAACACTGAAGCTTTCTTT
.	14	.	TRBV6-5	TRBJ1-3	CASSPQGGGNTIYF	TGTGCCAGCAGTCCACAGGGTGGTGGAAACACCATATATTTT
.	13	.	TRBV11-2	TRBJ1-5	CASSLSPDQPQHF	TGTGCCAGCAGCTTATCACCAGATCAGCCCCAGCATTTT
TRBD2	16	.	TRBV18	TRBJ2-3	CASSPIAGGGTDTQYF	TGTGCCAGCTCACCGATAGCGGGAGGAGGCACAGATACGCAGTATTTT
.	14	few	TRBV25-1	TRBJ1-4	CASRDPTTNEKLFF	TGTGCCAGCAGGGACCCTACAACTAATGAAAAACTGTTTTTT
.	14	.	TRBV9	TRBJ2-3	CASSPGGGRDTQYF	TGTGCCAGCAGCCCGGGCGGGGGCCGGGATACGCAGTATTTT
TRBD1	17	.	TRBV4-3	TRBJ1-4	CASSQEPSTGGSEKLFF	TGCGCCAGCAGCCAAGAACCATCTACAGGGGGAAGTGAAAAACTGTTTTTT
TRBD1	13	.	TRBV6-4	TRBJ1-1	CASRRQGAGEAFF	TGTGCCAGCAGAAGACAGGGGGCTGGTGAAGCTTTCTTT
.	16	once	TRBV4-1	TRBJ2-2	CASSQLGTVGTGELFF	TGCGCCAGCAGCCAACTTGGGACCGTTGGCACCGGGGAGCTGTTTTTT
TRBD1	17	.	TRBV27	TRBJ2-6	CASSPGTGASGANVLTF	TGTGCCAGCAGCCCCGGGACAGGGGCCTCTGGGGCCAACGTCCTGACTTTC
.	17	.	TRBV9	TRBJ1-3	CASSVAEGSTNANTIYF	TGTGCCAGCAGCGTAGCGGAAGGCAGTACAAATGCAAACACCATATATTTT
.	16	.	TRBV7-9	TRBJ2-5	CASSLQVGLRWWTQYF	TGTGCCAGCAGCTTACAAGTTGGGCTTAGGTGGTGGACCCAGTACTTC
.	13	.	TRBV30	TRBJ2-1	CAWSWGAYNEQFF	TGTGCCTGGTCCTGGGGCGCCTACAATGAGCAGTTCTTC
.	17	.	TRBV5-1	TRBJ2-1	CASSLGGTDPSYNEQFF	TGCGCCAGCAGCTTGGGGGGCACCGACCCTTCTTACAATGAGCAGTTCTTC
.	16	.	TRBV11-2	TRBJ1-1	CASSSYPGGQAAEAFF	TGTGCCAGCAGCTCATACCCTGGGGGACAAGCCGCTGAAGCTTTCTTT
TRBD1	15	.	TRBV2	TRBJ2-7	CASRVSGQGSYEQYF	TGTGCCAGCAGAGTATCGGGACAGGGCTCCTACGAGCAGTACTTC